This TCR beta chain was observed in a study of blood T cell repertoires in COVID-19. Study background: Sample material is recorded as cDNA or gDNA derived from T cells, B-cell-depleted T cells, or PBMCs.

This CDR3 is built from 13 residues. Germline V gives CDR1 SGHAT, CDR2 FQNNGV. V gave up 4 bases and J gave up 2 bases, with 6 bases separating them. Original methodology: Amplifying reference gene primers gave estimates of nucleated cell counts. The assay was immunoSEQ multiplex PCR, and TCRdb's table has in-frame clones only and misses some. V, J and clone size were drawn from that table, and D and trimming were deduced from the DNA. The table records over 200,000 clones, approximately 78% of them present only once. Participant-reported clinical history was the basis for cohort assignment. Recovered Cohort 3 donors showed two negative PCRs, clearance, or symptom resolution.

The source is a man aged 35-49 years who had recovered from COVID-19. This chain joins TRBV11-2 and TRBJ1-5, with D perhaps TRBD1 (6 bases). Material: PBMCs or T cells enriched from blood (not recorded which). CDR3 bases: TGTGCCAGCAGCTCAGGGGGCAATCAGCCCCAGCATTTT. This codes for CASSSGGNQPQHF.